This is a list of T cell receptor beta chains from one sample in a study of regulatory T cells in long-lasting Graves disease. TCRdb fed the multiplex PCR reads into MiXCR, producing one record per CDR3 protein. Altogether just over 600,000 distinct CDR3 sequences are present, approximately 15% being singletons, with the ten largest covering 15% to 20%. This same sample was also part of a study on T cells in Graves' hyperthyroidism and ophthalmopathy.

This sample comprised peripheral blood mononuclear cells (PBMCs), obtained at new diagnosis, from a patient treated with antithyroid drugs. The receptors stem from a woman younger than 45 with Graves disease. CDR3s include the opening cysteine and the closing phenylalanine or tryptophan. The D gene is left open where the match is weak. For some rows the clone size is stated as once, few or many, or as a class when expanded; others skip it.

j_gene	v_gene	abundance	d_gene	CDR3aa	CDR3nt
TRBJ1-6	TRBV2	many	-	CASRAQDQNNSPLHF	TGTGCCAGCAGAGCCCAGGACCAGAACAATTCACCCCTCCACTTT
TRBJ2-7	TRBV2	many	-	CASSRIGFGEQYF	TGTGCCAGCAGTCGAATCGGGTTTGGGGAGCAGTACTTC
TRBJ2-1	TRBV24-1	-	-	CATSDRDTFDNEQFF	TGTGCCACCAGTGACCGGGACACATTCGACAATGAGCAGTTCTTC
TRBJ2-2	TRBV7-6	few	TRBD2	CASSLAPSGSYGELFF	TGTGCCAGCAGCTTAGCGCCGAGCGGGAGCTACGGGGAGCTGTTTTTT
TRBJ2-7	TRBV20-1	-	TRBD2	CSASPTSGAGYEQYF	TGCAGTGCTAGCCCGACTAGCGGGGCGGGTTACGAGCAGTACTTC
TRBJ2-7	TRBV28	many	-	CASRSPGQSSYEQYF	TGTGCCAGCAGGAGTCCAGGACAGAGCTCCTACGAGCAGTACTTC
TRBJ2-7	TRBV9	few	-	CASSTSNSYEQYF	TGTGCCAGCAGCACTTCAAACTCCTACGAGCAGTACTTC
TRBJ2-2	TRBV7-2	many	TRBD2	CASRFTSGRNTGELFF	TGTGCCAGCAGATTTACTAGCGGGAGGAACACCGGGGAGCTGTTTTTT
TRBJ2-2	TRBV12-3/TRBV12-4	-	-	CASRKLSSTGELFF	TGTGCCAGCAGAAAGCTTTCCTCCACCGGGGAGCTGTTTTTT
TRBJ2-7	TRBV12-3/TRBV12-4	-	-	CASSYLGVGYYEQYF	TGTGCCAGCAGTTACTTAGGGGTAGGCTACTACGAGCAGTACTTC
TRBJ2-7	TRBV5-1	few	TRBD1	CASSGDRASVGNEQYF	TGCGCCAGCAGCGGCGACAGGGCCTCGGTCGGCAACGAGCAGTACTTC
TRBJ1-5	TRBV19	-	TRBD1	CASSLTGVDSVRNQPQHF	TGTGCCAGTAGTTTGACAGGGGTGGATTCCGTGCGGAATCAGCCCCAGCATTTT
TRBJ2-1	TRBV28	-	-	CASSPFSGKHNEQFF	TGTGCCAGCAGTCCCTTTAGCGGAAAACACAATGAGCAGTTCTTC
TRBJ2-1	TRBV6-5	few	-	CASSYSSSGKGHEQFF	TGTGCCAGCAGTTACTCGAGTTCCGGGAAGGGTCATGAGCAGTTCTTC
TRBJ2-5	TRBV6-2/TRBV6-3	few	TRBD1	CASSLVTGQGSTQYF	TGTGCCAGCAGCCTAGTGACGGGACAGGGATCGACCCAGTACTTC
TRBJ1-2	TRBV5-1	few	TRBD1	CASSERTGSGGYTF	TGCGCCAGCAGCGAAAGGACAGGGAGTGGTGGCTACACCTTC
TRBJ1-1	TRBV29-1	few	-	CSVEDNRIEAFF	TGCAGCGTTGAAGATAACAGAATAGAAGCTTTCTTT
TRBJ1-1	TRBV11-3	many	-	CASSPTSNTEAFF	TGTGCCAGCAGCCCCACCTCGAACACTGAAGCTTTCTTT
TRBJ2-5	TRBV19	few	TRBD2	CASSINSGRAKETQYF	TGTGCCAGTAGTATTAATAGCGGGAGGGCCAAAGAGACCCAGTACTTC
TRBJ2-1	TRBV2	-	TRBD1	CASRRGPGNEQFF	TGTGCCAGCAGGAGGGGGCCGGGTAATGAGCAGTTCTTC
TRBJ1-4	TRBV2	many	TRBD1	CASSGTGRGEKLFF	TGTGCCAGCAGCGGGACAGGGCGGGGGGAAAAACTGTTTTTT
TRBJ1-6	TRBV5-1	-	-	CASRETSYNSPLHF	TGCGCCAGCAGGGAAACCTCCTATAATTCACCCCTCCACTTT
TRBJ1-5	TRBV27	few	-	CAGSLRFSNQPQHF	TGTGCCGGCAGTTTACGTTTTAGCAATCAGCCCCAGCATTTT
TRBJ1-2	TRBV29-1	many	TRBD1	CSVERGQGARGYTF	TGCAGCGTTGAAAGAGGACAGGGGGCGCGTGGCTACACCTTC
TRBJ1-5	TRBV28	-	-	CASSLFQYSNQPQHF	TGTGCCAGCAGTTTATTCCAGTATAGCAATCAGCCCCAGCATTTT
TRBJ2-3	TRBV12-3/TRBV12-4	few	-	CAGKDSAEEDTQYF	TGTGCCGGGAAGGACAGCGCGGAGGAGGATACGCAGTATTTT
TRBJ1-6	TRBV6-1	-	TRBD1	CASISRGTGQLQGPRF	TGTGCCAGCATTTCTCGCGGTACGGGACAGCTCCAGGGTCCCCGCTTT
TRBJ2-7	TRBV5-1	-	-	CASSQGLTNSYEQYF	TGCGCCAGCAGCCAAGGCCTAACGAACTCCTACGAGCAGTACTTC
TRBJ2-3	TRBV11-2	-	TRBD1	CASSLSVTGGFFVLGDTQYF	TGTGCCAGCAGCTTAAGTGTTACAGGGGGATTCTTTGTCCTAGGGGATACGCAGTATTTT
TRBJ1-4	TRBV20-1	many	-	CSARDYRQEKLFF	TGCAGTGCTAGAGATTATCGGCAGGAAAAACTGTTTTTT
TRBJ2-5	TRBV18	few	TRBD2	CASSPPAGGQETQYF	TGTGCCAGCTCCCCCCCCGCGGGAGGCCAAGAGACCCAGTACTTC
TRBJ2-2	TRBV5-1	-	TRBD2	CASSFGTSGSGTGELFF	TGCGCCAGCAGCTTTGGGACTAGCGGGAGTGGAACCGGGGAGCTGTTTTTT
TRBJ2-5	TRBV3-1	few	-	CASSQGTLPGETQYF	TGTGCCAGCAGCCAAGGGACGCTTCCTGGTGAGACCCAGTACTTC
TRBJ1-2	TRBV3-1	-	TRBD1	CASSSQGVYGYTF	TGTGCCAGCAGTTCACAGGGGGTCTATGGCTACACCTTC
TRBJ2-2	TRBV10-1	many	TRBD2	CASSDPASGTNTGELFF	TGCGCCAGCAGTGACCCGGCTAGCGGAACGAACACCGGGGAGCTGTTTTTT
TRBJ2-1	TRBV7-3	-	-	CASSLTVQNEQFF	TGTGCCAGCAGCTTAACGGTCCAGAATGAGCAGTTCTTC
TRBJ1-1	TRBV2	many	TRBD1	CASKGQVVSGTEAFF	TGTGCCAGCAAAGGACAGGTGGTTTCAGGCACTGAAGCTTTCTTT
TRBJ1-1	TRBV9	many	-	CASSVGTRTEAFF	TGTGCCAGCAGCGTAGGTACCCGGACTGAAGCTTTCTTT
TRBJ2-3	TRBV9	few	TRBD1	CASSVANRGTDTQYF	TGTGCCAGCAGCGTAGCGAACAGGGGGACAGATACGCAGTATTTT
TRBJ1-3	TRBV5-1	-	-	CASRPSGPLGNTIYF	TGCGCCAGCCGTCCATCCGGCCCATTAGGAAACACCATATATTTT
TRBJ2-1	TRBV11-3	many	TRBD2	CASGSGMYNEQFF	TGTGCCAGTGGTAGCGGGATGTACAATGAGCAGTTCTTC
TRBJ1-5	TRBV6-2/TRBV6-3	-	-	CASSGTIGLNQPQHF	TGTGCCAGCAGTGGGACAATCGGTCTCAATCAGCCCCAGCATTTT
TRBJ2-3	TRBV7-3	-	TRBD2	CASSPRPGLADTQYF	TGTGCCAGCAGCCCTAGACCGGGACTAGCAGATACGCAGTATTTT
TRBJ2-3	TRBV7-9	few	-	CASSEITSTDTQYF	TGTGCCAGCAGCGAGATTACTAGCACAGATACGCAGTATTTT
TRBJ2-6	TRBV5-1	few	TRBD1	CASSARQGGGANVLTF	TGCGCCAGCAGCGCACGACAGGGTGGTGGGGCCAACGTCCTGACTTTC
TRBJ1-2	TRBV28	many	TRBD1	CASSLVAGGIGYTF	TGTGCCAGCAGTTTAGTGGCAGGGGGAATTGGCTACACCTTC
TRBJ1-1	TRBV27	-	-	CASSLEGPAWGTEAFF	TGTGCCAGCAGTTTAGAGGGTCCGGCCTGGGGCACTGAAGCTTTCTTT
TRBJ2-1	TRBV30	few	-	CAWRFPYNEQFF	TGTGCCTGGAGATTCCCCTACAATGAGCAGTTCTTC